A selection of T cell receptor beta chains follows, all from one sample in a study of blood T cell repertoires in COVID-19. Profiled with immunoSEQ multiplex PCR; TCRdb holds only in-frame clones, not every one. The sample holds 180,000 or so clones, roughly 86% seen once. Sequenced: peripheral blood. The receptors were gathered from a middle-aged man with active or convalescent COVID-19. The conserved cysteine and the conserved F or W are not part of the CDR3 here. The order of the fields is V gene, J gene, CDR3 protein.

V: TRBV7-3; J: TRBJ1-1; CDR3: ASSLKGQGTEAF
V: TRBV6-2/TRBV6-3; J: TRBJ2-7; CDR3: ASSFIPGQASSYEQY
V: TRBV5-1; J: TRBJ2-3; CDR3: ASSLVASGGTDTQY
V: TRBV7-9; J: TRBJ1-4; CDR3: ASSPHGVNEKLF
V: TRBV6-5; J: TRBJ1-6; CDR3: ASSQSRHPNSPLH
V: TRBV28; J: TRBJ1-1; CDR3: ASSLTANTEAF
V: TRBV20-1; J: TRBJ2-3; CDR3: SASTGYTDTQY
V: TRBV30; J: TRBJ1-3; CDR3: AWSLPSTGTGNTIY
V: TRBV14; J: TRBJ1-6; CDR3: ASSQRLISPLH
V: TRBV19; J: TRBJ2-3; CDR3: ASSTGLADTDTQY
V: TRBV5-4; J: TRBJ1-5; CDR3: ASSDQSDRGGHQPQH